Detailed here is one T cell receptor (beta chain). There is no known antigen for this receptor. Within one base of it there is no much larger clone, and no base qualities were kept. The sample is drawn from a study of identifying expanded T cells in peripheral blood (dated by TCRdb to about 2019). With regard to the full study: Technical replicates were generated by sequencing separate aliquots of the same genomic DNA pool, and four replicates were compared pairwise.

No immune events such as infections were documented for the healthy donors during the collection period. Healthy-donor blood repertoires served as a training cohort to calibrate time-dependent variance in a beta-binomial model of T-cell clone differential abundance. There were 10 healthy donors in the training cohort, of whom 3 were female and 7 were male. Donor ages ranged from 29 to 64 years, with an average of about 41 years. Whole blood was collected from each healthy donor at three time points spaced around 2 weeks apart and obtained from a commercial supplier. For immunosequencing, genomic DNA was extracted from whole blood that had not been sorted. Overall results and qualifications from the work: About 1.1 differentially abundant clones were flagged by the binomial model between technical replicates, whereas about 15 and 19 were flagged over approximately two weeks and four weeks, respectively. Both the number of clones called differentially abundant and the false-positive rate were significantly reduced by the beta-binomial model across all healthy-donor time intervals. The authors expected that biological variance in healthy repertoires might rise further over much longer intervals, such as months to years. In all healthy donors, the variance in clone template counts between samples taken approximately 15 days apart rose significantly as total template count increased.

The immunoSEQ Assay, which uses bias-controlled multiplex PCR amplification of genomic DNA, was used to profile TCRbeta CDR3 regions. Per the authors' processing: The absolute abundance of each unique TCRbeta CDR3 region was quantified after sequences were collapsed and filtered. Differential abundance was assessed using a binomial (Fisher-equivalent) model and a beta-binomial model in which time-dependent variance fitted from healthy donors was added. Any clone with fewer than 5 combined templates was excluded, and a clone was called differentially abundant if its Benjamini-Hochberg FDR was below 0.01. In the beta-binomial model, variance was expressed as a function of the total template count across the two samples, in the form v = (b*log(k)+a)^2. TCRdb's version of the immuneACCESS table is confined to in-frame rearrangements and falls short of the full clone set. An unresolved V gene accounts for under half of the shortfall where checked; the remainder is of unknown origin. Clone size and the V and J calls come from that table; the DNA yielded D and trimming. The table for this sample lists about 110,000 clones; about 85% of them were counted only once. The leading ten clones occupy 8% to 9% of the sample.

Sequencing was done on a sample of blood. The sequence came from a person aged 18 to 70 in good health.

At the DNA level, the sequence is TGTGCCAGCACCCCCGGCGGGAATTCCTACGAGCAGTACTTC. Translated, it reads CASTPGGNSYEQYF. In this chain, TRBV27 is recombined with TRBJ2-7; possibly the D gene is TRBD2, per 6 matching bases. CDR1 MNHEY and CDR2 SMNVEV were looked up in the germline V gene (reference sequence). V is cut by 7 bases and J by 1 base, and the space between the germline ends is 14 bases. The CDR3 measures 14 amino acids from cysteine to phenylalanine. The only DNA kept is the CDR3, 42 bases in frame from the first base.